This TCR beta chain was identified in a study of regulatory T cells in long-lasting Graves disease. This clonotype was recorded many times. The time point is: newly diagnosed GD, antithyroid drugs for less than 3 months. TCR sequences were obtained from RNA taken from PBMCs. The CDR3 totals 19 residues. In germline, CDR1 is SGDLS, CDR2 YYNGEE. Trimming stripped 3 bases from V and 9 bases from J, with 32 bases between. Combining iRepertoire HTBI primers with Arm-PCR of CDR3 regions, the authors built TCR beta libraries. TCRdb fed the multiplex PCR reads into MiXCR, producing one record per CDR3 protein. The profile covers 450,000 to 500,000 distinct CDR3 sequences, with around 16% appearing a single time and about 12% taken by the ten largest. This sample was also put to use in a study of T cells in Graves' hyperthyroidism and ophthalmopathy. From that second work: From stable hyperthyroidism, ophthalmopathy was set apart by a 13 V-J model.

The specimen comprised peripheral blood mononuclear cells (PBMCs), sampled at new diagnosis, from a patient treated with antithyroid drugs. This chain connects TRBV9 to TRBJ2-3, with D perhaps TRBD2 (6 bases). The clonotype comes from a man aged 40-49 years with Graves disease. The CDR3 region has the DNA TGTGCCAGCAGCGCCGATCTCCGGCGGGACCCACTAGAACGAGTGACGCAGTATTTT. The encoded protein is CASSADLRRDPLERVTQYF.